The present TCR beta chain was sequenced within a study of metastatic and nonmetastatic thyroid tumors. The overall study: Repertoires were compared across blood and tumor or nodule tissue from malignant and benign thyroid patients.

Per the original methods: Clinicopathological groups supplied CDR3 differences that were used to build a distant-metastasis classifier for papillary thyroid cancer. TCRdb re-called the PCR reads with MiXCR. For this entry, the V and J calls and clone size follow TCRdb and not the study's own pipeline. The table has some 45,000 clones, about an eighth seen once; the top ten hold approximately 10%. The CDR3 is 16 residues long. Losses at the gene ends were 4 bases for V and 7 bases for J; bases not matched to a gene: 14. Notes on the study in general: For both blood and tumor, malignant thyroid tumors reportedly showed significantly higher TCR beta diversity than benign nodules did.

All patients reached thyroid surgery having received no treatment beforehand. About this clone itself: Its matching antigen is unknown. One base away lies a much larger clone, so this may be a sequencing read error.

This sequence originates from a male donor with papillary thyroid cancer or a benign thyroid nodule (not recorded which). Some clones in this sample may be carry-over from other donors' samples. The gene calls are TRBV12-3 or TRBV12-4 and TRBJ1-1; TRBD1 matches at 8 bases. The sequencing sample was made of blood. The CDR3 nucleotides are TGTGCCAGCAGTTCGGCCGACCAGACAGGGGCCCTTGAAGCTTTCTTT. Its protein product is CASSSADQTGALEAFF.